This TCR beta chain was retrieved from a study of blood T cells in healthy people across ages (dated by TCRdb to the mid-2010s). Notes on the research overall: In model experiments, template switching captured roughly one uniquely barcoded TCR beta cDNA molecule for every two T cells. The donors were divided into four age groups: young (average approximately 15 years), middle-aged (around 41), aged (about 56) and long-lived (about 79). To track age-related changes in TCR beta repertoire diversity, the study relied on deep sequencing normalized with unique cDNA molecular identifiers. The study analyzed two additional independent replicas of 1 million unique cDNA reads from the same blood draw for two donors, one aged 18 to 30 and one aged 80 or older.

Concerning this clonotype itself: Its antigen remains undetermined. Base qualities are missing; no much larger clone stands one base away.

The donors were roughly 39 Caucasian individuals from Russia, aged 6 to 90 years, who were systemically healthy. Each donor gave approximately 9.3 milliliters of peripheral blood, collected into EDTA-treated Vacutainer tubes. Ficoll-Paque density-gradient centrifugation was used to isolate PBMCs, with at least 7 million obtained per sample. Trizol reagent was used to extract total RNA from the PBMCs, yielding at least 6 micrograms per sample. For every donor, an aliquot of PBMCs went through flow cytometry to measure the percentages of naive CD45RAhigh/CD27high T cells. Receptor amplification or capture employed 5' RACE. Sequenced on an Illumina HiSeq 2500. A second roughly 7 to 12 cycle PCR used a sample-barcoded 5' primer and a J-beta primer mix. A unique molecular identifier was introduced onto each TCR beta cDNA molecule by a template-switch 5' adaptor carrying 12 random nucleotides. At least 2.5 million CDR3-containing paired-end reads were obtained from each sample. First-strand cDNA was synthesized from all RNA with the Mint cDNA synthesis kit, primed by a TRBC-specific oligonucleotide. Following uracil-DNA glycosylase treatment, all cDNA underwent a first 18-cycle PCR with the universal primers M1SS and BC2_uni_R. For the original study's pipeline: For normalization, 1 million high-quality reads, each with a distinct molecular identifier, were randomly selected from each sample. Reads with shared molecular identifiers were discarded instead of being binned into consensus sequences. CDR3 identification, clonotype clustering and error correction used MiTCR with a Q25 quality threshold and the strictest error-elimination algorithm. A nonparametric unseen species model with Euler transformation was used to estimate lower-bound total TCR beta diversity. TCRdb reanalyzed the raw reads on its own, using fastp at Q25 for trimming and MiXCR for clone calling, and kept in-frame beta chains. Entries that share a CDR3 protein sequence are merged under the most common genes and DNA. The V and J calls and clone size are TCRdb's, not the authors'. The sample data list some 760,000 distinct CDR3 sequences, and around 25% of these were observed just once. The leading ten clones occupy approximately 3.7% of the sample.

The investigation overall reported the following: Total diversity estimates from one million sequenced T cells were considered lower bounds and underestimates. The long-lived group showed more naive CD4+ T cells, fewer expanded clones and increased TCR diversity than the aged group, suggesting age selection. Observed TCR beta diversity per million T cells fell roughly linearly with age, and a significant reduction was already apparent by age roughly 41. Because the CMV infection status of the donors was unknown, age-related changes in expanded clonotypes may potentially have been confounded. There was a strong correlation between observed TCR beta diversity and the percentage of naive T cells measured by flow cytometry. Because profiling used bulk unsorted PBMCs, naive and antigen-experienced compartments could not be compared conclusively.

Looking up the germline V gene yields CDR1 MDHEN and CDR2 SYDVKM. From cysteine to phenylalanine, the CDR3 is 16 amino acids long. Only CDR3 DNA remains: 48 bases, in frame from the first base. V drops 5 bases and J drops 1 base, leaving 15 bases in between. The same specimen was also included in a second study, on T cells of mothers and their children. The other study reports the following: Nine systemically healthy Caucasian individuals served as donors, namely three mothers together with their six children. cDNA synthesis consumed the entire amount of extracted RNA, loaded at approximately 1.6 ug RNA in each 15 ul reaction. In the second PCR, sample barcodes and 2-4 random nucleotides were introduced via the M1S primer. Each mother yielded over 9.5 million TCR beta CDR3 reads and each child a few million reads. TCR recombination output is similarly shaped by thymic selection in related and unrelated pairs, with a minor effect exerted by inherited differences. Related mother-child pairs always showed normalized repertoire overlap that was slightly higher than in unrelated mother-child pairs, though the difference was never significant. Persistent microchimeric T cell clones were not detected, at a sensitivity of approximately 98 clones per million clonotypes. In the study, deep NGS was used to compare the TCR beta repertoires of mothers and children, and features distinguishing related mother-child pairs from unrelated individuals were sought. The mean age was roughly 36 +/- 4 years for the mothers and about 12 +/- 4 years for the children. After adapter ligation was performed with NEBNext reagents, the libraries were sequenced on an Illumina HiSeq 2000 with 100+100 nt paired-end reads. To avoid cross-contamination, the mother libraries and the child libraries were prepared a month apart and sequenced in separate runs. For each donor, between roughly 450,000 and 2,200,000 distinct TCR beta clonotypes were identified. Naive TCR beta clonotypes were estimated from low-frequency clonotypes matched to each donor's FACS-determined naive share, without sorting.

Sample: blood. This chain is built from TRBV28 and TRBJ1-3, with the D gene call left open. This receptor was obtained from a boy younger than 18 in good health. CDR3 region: CASSASDGYSGNTIYF. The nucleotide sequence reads TGTGCCAGCAGTGCCTCGGACGGCTATTCTGGAAACACCATATATTTT.